This T cell receptor (beta chain) was found in a study of T cell changes during pregnancy in multiple sclerosis. Profiled with immunoSEQ multiplex PCR; TCRdb holds only in-frame clones, not every one. Among about 68,000 clones, 91% were seen once, and the ten largest hold roughly 0.87%. From germline, CDR1 is WSHSY and CDR2 SAAADI. This CDR3 is built from 19 residues. V lost 6 bases to trimming and J lost 2 bases; unmatched junction nucleotides: 20. This clonotype was sampled from a female donor with multiple sclerosis, enrolled in a pregnancy study. This sample comprised peripheral blood, obtained in the second trimester of pregnancy. The chain employs TRBV10-2 and TRBJ2-3, with 7 bases identical to TRBD1. The CDR3 nucleotides read TGCGCCAGCAGAGAAAGAGCCCCCGACAGGGTCCTCGCCACAGATACGCAGTATTTT. Its translation is CASRERAPDRVLATDTQYF.